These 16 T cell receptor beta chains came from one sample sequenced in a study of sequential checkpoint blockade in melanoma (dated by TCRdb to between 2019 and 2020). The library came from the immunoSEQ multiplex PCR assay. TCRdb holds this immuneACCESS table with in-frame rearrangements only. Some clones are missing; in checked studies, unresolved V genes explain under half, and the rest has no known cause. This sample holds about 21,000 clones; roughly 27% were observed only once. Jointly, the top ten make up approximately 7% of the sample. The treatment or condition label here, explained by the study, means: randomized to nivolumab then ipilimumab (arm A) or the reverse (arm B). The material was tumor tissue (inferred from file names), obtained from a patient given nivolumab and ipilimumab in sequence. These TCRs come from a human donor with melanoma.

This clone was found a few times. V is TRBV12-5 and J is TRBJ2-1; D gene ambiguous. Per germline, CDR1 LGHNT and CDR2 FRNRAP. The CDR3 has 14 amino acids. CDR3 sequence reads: CASTVQTPHNEQFF. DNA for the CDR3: TGTGCCAGCACCGTCCAAACTCCTCATAATGAGCAGTTCTTC.

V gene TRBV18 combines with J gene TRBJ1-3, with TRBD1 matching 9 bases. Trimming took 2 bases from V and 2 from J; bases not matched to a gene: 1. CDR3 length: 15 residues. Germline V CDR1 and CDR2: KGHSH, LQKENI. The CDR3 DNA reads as TGTGCCAGCTCACCAAACAGGGGGCCTGGAAACACCATATATTTT. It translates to CASSPNRGPGNTIYF.

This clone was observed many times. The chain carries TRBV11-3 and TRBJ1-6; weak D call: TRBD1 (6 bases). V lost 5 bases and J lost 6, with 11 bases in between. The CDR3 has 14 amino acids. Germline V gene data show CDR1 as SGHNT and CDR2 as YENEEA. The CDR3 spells CASSRQDVNSPLHF. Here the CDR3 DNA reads TGTGCCAGCAGCCGACAGGATGTTAATTCACCCCTCCACTTT.

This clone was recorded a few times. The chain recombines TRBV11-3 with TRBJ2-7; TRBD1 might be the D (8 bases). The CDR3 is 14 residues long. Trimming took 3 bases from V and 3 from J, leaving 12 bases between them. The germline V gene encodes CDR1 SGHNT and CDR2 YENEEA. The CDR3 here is CASSLGGTGYEQYF. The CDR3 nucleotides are TGTGCCAGCAGCTTGGGGGGGACAGGCTACGAGCAGTACTTC.

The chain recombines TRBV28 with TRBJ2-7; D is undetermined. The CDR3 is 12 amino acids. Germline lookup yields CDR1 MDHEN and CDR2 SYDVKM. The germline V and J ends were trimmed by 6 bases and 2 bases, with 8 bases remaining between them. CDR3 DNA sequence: TGTGCCAGCAGCCGCGCCACCTACGAGCAGTACTTC. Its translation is CASSRATYEQYF.

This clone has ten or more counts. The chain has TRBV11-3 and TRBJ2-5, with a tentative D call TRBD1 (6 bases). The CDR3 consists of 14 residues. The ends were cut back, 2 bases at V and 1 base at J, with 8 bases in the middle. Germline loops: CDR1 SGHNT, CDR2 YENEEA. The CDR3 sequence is CASSLKTGQETQYF. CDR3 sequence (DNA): TGTGCCAGCAGCTTAAAGACAGGCCAAGAGACCCAGTACTTC.

The CDR3 reads CASVTGFINQPQHF. CDR3 nucleotide sequence: TGTGCCAGCGTTACAGGCTTTATCAATCAGCCCCAGCATTTT. The chain has TRBV28 and TRBJ1-5; perhaps TRBD1 as D (5 bases). CDR3 length: 14 residues. Looked up from germline, CDR1 is MDHEN and CDR2 is SYDVKM. The V and J ends lost 8 bases and 3 bases respectively, with 14 bases between them. Supplemented by reference TRBV28 and TRBJ1-5, the full variable domain reads DVKVTQSSRYLVKRTGEKVFLECVQDMDHENMFWYRQDPGLGLRLIYFSYDVKMKEKGDIPEGYSVSREKKERFSLILESASTNQTSMYLCASVTGFINQPQHFGDGTRLSIL.

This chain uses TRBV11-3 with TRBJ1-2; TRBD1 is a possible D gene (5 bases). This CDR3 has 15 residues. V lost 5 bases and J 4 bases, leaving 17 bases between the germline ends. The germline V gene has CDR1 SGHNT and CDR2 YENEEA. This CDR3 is CASSQVQVEGYGYTF. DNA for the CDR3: TGTGCCAGCAGCCAAGTACAGGTTGAAGGCTATGGCTACACCTTC.

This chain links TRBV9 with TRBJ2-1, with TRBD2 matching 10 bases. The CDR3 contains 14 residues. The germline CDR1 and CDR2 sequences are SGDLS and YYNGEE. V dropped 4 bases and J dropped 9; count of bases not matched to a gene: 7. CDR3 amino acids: CASSFTAGGIEQFF. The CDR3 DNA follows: TGTGCCAGCAGCTTTACAGCGGGGGGGATTGAGCAGTTCTTC.

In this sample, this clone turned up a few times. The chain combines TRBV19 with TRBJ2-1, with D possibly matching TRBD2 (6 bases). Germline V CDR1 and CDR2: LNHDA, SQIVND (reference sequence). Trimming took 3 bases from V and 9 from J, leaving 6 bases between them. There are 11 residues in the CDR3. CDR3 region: CASSMGGEQFF. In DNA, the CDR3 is TGTGCCAGTAGTATGGGAGGTGAGCAGTTCTTC. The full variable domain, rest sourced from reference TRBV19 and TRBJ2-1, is DGGITQSPKYLFRKEGQNVTLSCEQNLNHDAMYWYRQDPGQGLRLIYYSQIVNDFQKGDIAEGYSVSREKKESFPLTVTSAQKNPTAFYLCASSMGGEQFFGPGTRLTVL.

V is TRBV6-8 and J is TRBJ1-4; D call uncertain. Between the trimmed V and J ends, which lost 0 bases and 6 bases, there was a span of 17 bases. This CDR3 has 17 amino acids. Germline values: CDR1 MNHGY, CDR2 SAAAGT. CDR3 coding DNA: TGTGCCAGCAGTTACTCGACCACCCACGGTTGGGATGAAAAACTGTTTTTT. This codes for CASSYSTTHGWDEKLFF.

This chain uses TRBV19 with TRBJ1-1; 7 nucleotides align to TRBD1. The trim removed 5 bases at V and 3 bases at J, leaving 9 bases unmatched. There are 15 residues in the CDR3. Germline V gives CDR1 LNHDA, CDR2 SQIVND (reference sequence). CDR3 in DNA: TGTGCCAGTAGTCATCGACAGGGAAAGGACACTGAAGCTTTCTTT. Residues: CASSHRQGKDTEAFF.

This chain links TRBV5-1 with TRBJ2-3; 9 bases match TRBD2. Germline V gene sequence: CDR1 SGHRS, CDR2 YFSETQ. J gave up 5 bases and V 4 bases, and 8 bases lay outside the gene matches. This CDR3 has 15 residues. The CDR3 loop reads CASSPASGVGDTQYF. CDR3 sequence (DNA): TGCGCCAGCAGCCCGGCTAGCGGGGTTGGAGATACGCAGTATTTT.

This CDR3 reads CASRDRIPYNEQFF. In nucleotides, the CDR3 is TGTGCCAGCCGGGACAGGATACCTTACAATGAGCAGTTCTTC. This chain links TRBV6-8 with TRBJ2-1, with 8 bases that match TRBD1. The CDR3 has 14 residues. After removal of 8 bases from V and 4 bases from J, the junction contained 7 bases not matched to a gene. Looked up from germline, CDR1 is MNHGY and CDR2 is SAAAGT.

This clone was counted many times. The CDR3 is CASTPPTGSPYGYTF. The CDR3 nucleotides read TGTGCCAGCACCCCTCCCACAGGCAGCCCCTATGGCTACACCTTC. V and J are TRBV6-8 and TRBJ1-2; possible D gene TRBD1, 5 bases. Germline V gene lookup returns CDR1 MNHGY and CDR2 SAAAGT. Deletions cut 7 bases from V and 4 bases from J, with 19 bases between. The CDR3 covers 15 residues.

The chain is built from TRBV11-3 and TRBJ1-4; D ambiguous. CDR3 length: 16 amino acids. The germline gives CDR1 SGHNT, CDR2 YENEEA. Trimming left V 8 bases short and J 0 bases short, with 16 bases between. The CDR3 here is CASHFSGYTTNEKLFF. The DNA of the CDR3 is TGTGCCAGCCATTTCTCAGGATATACAACTAATGAAAAACTGTTTTTT.